These 20 T cell receptor beta chains share one sample of origin, sequenced in a study of shared clonotypes between healthy human individuals. Produced via immunoSEQ multiplex PCR; TCRdb's table is partial and in-frame only. The repertoire consists of millions of clones, with roughly 94% occurring once and the leading ten covering roughly 0.13%. The specimen sequenced was naive CD4+ T cells sorted from blood. The subset is: CD45RA+ positively selected. The origin of the receptors is a young man in good health.

This chain uses TRBV11-3 with TRBJ2-2; D gene unclear. This CDR3 is 13 amino acids long. The V end was cut by 5 bases, the J end by 5 bases, with 9 bases between. Germline lookup yields CDR1 SGHNT and CDR2 YENEEA. This chain's CDR3 is CASSRSRTGELFF. In DNA, the CDR3 is TGTGCCAGCAGCCGGTCCAGAACCGGGGAGCTGTTTTTT.

Points on this clone: The sample carries other DNA sequences with the same CDR3. The V call is TRBV30, the J call TRBJ1-3; D not resolved. The V end lost 3 bases, the J end lost 4 bases, and 7 bases lay between the germline ends. Germline V lookup: CDR1 GTSNPN, CDR2 SVGIG (reference sequence). The CDR3 has 12 residues. CDR3 loop: CAWSSRGNTIYF. The DNA of the CDR3 is TGTGCCTGGAGCAGTCGGGGAAACACCATATATTTT.

The V gene is TRBV20-1, the J gene TRBJ2-1; D uncertain. CDR1 is DFQATT, CDR2 SNEGSKA, per germline (reference sequence). The CDR3 is made up of 10 amino acids. CDR3 bases: TGCAGCGTCCACGAGGATGAGCAGTTCTTC. It encodes CSVHEDEQFF.

This chain uses TRBV6-1 with TRBJ1-4, with D maybe TRBD1 (5 bases). Trimming stripped 5 bases from V and 6 bases from J, with 13 bases between. The CDR3 runs 14 residues. Looked up from germline, CDR1 is MNHNS and CDR2 is SASEGT. CDR3 coding DNA: TGTGCCAGCAGTTGGAGCCAGGGCGATGAAAAACTGTTTTTT. It codes for CASSWSQGDEKLFF.

This rearrangement joins TRBV5-1 to TRBJ2-2, with 7 bases aligning to TRBD2. Germline V gives CDR1 SGHRS, CDR2 YFSETQ. CDR3 length: 17 residues. Trimming removed 1 base from V and 1 base from J; junction bases left unmatched: 7. The CDR3 is CASSLYVGTMNTGELFF. The CDR3 coding sequence is TGCGCCAGCAGCTTGTACGTCGGGACTATGAACACCGGGGAGCTGTTTTTT.

The chain is built from TRBV11-2 and TRBJ2-7; D is unresolved. V was clipped by 6 bases and J by 7 bases, with 19 bases between them. Germline values: CDR1 SGHAT, CDR2 FQNNGV. The CDR3 is made up of 14 amino acids. The CDR3 reads CASSPYFGPEEQYF. CDR3 bases: TGTGCCAGCAGTCCCTACTTTGGTCCGGAGGAGCAGTACTTC.

The DNA of the CDR3 is TGTGCCAGCACTGATAGCGGGGGGGCATCCTACGAGCAGTACTTC. Its translation: CASTDSGGASYEQYF. This sequence joins TRBV6-1 and TRBJ2-7, with TRBD2 matching 11 bases. The trim removed 7 bases at V and 1 base at J, leaving 6 bases unmatched. CDR3 length: 15 residues. Germline CDR1 is MNHNS and CDR2 is SASEGT.

The V call is TRBV2, the J call TRBJ2-4; D gene unclear. Germline-derived CDR1 and CDR2 are SNHLY and FYNNEI. V lost 3 bases and J lost 11, with 11 bases in between. This CDR3 is built from 12 residues. The CDR3 loop reads CASSENSFVQYF. CDR3 nucleotides: TGTGCCAGCAGTGAGAATAGCTTTGTTCAGTACTTC.

The chain joins TRBV19 to TRBJ1-6; 9 nucleotides match TRBD1. V shed 5 bases, J shed 5 bases, and the junction held 4 bases outside the gene matches. The CDR3 totals 15 residues. Germline V CDR1 and CDR2: LNHDA, SQIVND (reference sequence). The CDR3 protein is CASSWTGVDNSPLHF. CDR3 nucleotide sequence: TGTGCCAGTAGTTGGACAGGGGTTGATAATTCACCCCTCCACTTT.

The rearrangement uses TRBV28 and TRBJ2-5; 7 nucleotides match TRBD1. Germline-derived CDR1 and CDR2 are MDHEN and SYDVKM. V gave up 6 bases and J gave up 2 bases; unmatched junction bases: 18. The CDR3 length is 18 residues. DNA for the CDR3: TGTGCCAGCAGCTCCACAGGGGCGATTGGGGAACCGCAAGAGACCCAGTACTTC. Translation: CASSSTGAIGEPQETQYF.

As concerns this clone: An end of the junction differs from the germline gene, which may be a read error. The V gene is TRBV2, the J gene TRBJ2-5; D unclear. The germline CDR1 and CDR2 sequences are SNHLY and FYNNEI. There are 11 residues in the CDR3. The CDR3 nucleotides are TGTGCCAGCAGAGAAGTCCCAACCCAGTACTTC. Protein product: CASREVPTQYF.

The chain recombines TRBV6-6 with TRBJ2-7; 12 bases are a match to TRBD1. From germline, CDR1 is MNHNY and CDR2 SVGAGI (reference sequence). V was clipped by 8 bases and J by 6 bases; unmatched bases: 5. The CDR3 has 13 amino acids. This chain's CDR3 is CASRDRGPREQYF. The CDR3 DNA reads TGTGCCAGCCGGGACAGGGGGCCACGCGAGCAGTACTTC.

The V and J genes are TRBV5-1 and TRBJ1-4; D is uncertain. Germline V gene data show CDR1 as SGHRS and CDR2 as YFSETQ. The CDR3 loop spans 14 amino acids. V was shortened by 6 bases and J by 4 bases, with 13 bases between the two germline ends. CDR3 loop: CASTLAPNNEKLFF. The CDR3 DNA is TGCGCCAGCACCCTCGCGCCGAATAATGAAAAACTGTTTTTT.

This clone came up once. A much larger clone is a single base away; this may be a read error. Other DNA sequences in this specimen translate into the identical CDR3. The CDR3 DNA follows: TGCGCCAGCAGCCAGGACAGGGGGAACACTGAAGCTTTCTTT. Translation: CASSQDRGNTEAFF. This chain joins TRBV4-3 and TRBJ1-1; 9 positions match TRBD1. Germline lookup yields CDR1 LGHNA and CDR2 YSLEER. The junction had 0 bases not matched to a gene; V was cut back by 3 bases and J by 1 base. This CDR3 region has 14 residues.

The rearrangement links TRBV5-1 to TRBJ2-5, with D hard to call. Germline loops: CDR1 SGHRS, CDR2 YFSETQ. The CDR3 sequence is 14 residues long. V was pared by 2 bases and J by 3 bases, with 11 bases between. The CDR3 spells CASSFPLSEETQYF. For the CDR3, the DNA is TGCGCCAGCAGCTTCCCCCTCAGCGAAGAGACCCAGTACTTC.

CDR3 amino acids: CASSLNPQGNTGELFF. Here the CDR3 DNA reads TGTGCCAGCAGCTTAAATCCCCAGGGGAACACCGGGGAGCTGTTTTTT. The V and J genes are TRBV7-6 and TRBJ2-2, with D tentatively TRBD1 (5 bases). The ends were cut back, 2 bases at V and 1 base at J, with 11 bases in the middle. Germline values: CDR1 SGHVS, CDR2 FNYEAQ. The CDR3 extends over 16 amino acids.

The V and J genes are TRBV7-9 and TRBJ2-3; TRBD2 matches at 11 bases. The CDR3 has 19 amino acids. J was trimmed by 1 base and V by 0 bases; bases with no gene match: 9. CDR1 and CDR2 from the germline V gene are SEHNR and FQNEAQ (reference sequence). The CDR3 spells CASSLAIAGGTIGTDTQYF. The CDR3 region has the DNA TGTGCCAGCAGCTTAGCGATAGCGGGAGGGACTATCGGCACAGATACGCAGTATTTT.

This chain links TRBV2 with TRBJ1-5, with D possibly being TRBD1 (5 bases). Trimming stripped 4 bases from V and 5 bases from J, with 12 bases between. The CDR3 runs 14 residues. Germline CDR1 reads SNHLY; CDR2 reads FYNNEI. CDR3 DNA: TGTGCCAGCAGTGTTGGGGGTTTCGATCAGCCCCAGCATTTT. Encoded protein: CASSVGGFDQPQHF.

As concerns this clone: The same CDR3 can be traced to other DNA sequences in this sample. The V and J genes are TRBV5-1 and TRBJ1-1; D uncertain. V lost 0 bases to trimming and J lost 0 bases, with 12 bases between them. The CDR3 is made up of 16 amino acids. Germline V lookup: CDR1 SGHRS, CDR2 YFSETQ. CDR3 DNA: TGCGCCAGCAGCTTGGGCCCGAGCAAGATGAACACTGAAGCTTTCTTT. Translation gives CASSLGPSKMNTEAFF.

The chain combines TRBV7-6 with TRBJ1-1; TRBD1 matches at 8 bases. This CDR3 region has 16 residues. Germline CDR1 SGHVS, CDR2 FNYEAQ. V gave up 5 bases and J gave up 12 bases; unmatched junction bases: 20. The DNA of the CDR3 is TGTGCCAGCAGCCCCGGGACAGGTTTGAAGGTGTTATCACCTTTCTTT. Translating gives CASSPGTGLKVLSPFF.